This TCR beta chain stems from a study of cytomegalovirus exposure and HLA in healthy donors. The study, taken as a whole, reports: Immune exposure data for these donors was limited to CMV serostatus.

The primer mix had 60 Vbeta and 13 Jbeta primers. Clones were sequenced by immunoSEQ multiplex PCR, and TCRdb holds only the in-frame ones, with some missing. Here the sample spans 150,000 or so clones, roughly 78% being singletons. V lost 6 bases and J 1 base, leaving 12 bases between the germline ends. There are 15 residues in the CDR3. The germline V gene encodes CDR1 SEHNR and CDR2 FQNEAQ (reference sequence). As for this clone: Its antigen remains unknown.

What was sequenced was PBMCs. This sequence was found in a man in his forties in good health and CMV-seropositive. The chain carries TRBV7-9 and TRBJ2-2, with a weak D call TRBD1 (5 bases). The CDR3, as DNA: TGTGCCAGCAGTACAGGCTTTCAGAACACCGGGGAGCTGTTTTTT. Amino acid sequence: CASSTGFQNTGELFF. The entire variable domain, with the rest obtained from reference TRBV7-9 and TRBJ2-2, is as follows: DTGVSQNPRHKITKRGQNVTFRCDPISEHNRLYWYRQTLGQGPEFLTYFQNEAQLEKSRLLSDRFSAERPKGSFSTLEIQRTEQGDSAMYLCASSTGFQNTGELFFGEGSRLTVL.